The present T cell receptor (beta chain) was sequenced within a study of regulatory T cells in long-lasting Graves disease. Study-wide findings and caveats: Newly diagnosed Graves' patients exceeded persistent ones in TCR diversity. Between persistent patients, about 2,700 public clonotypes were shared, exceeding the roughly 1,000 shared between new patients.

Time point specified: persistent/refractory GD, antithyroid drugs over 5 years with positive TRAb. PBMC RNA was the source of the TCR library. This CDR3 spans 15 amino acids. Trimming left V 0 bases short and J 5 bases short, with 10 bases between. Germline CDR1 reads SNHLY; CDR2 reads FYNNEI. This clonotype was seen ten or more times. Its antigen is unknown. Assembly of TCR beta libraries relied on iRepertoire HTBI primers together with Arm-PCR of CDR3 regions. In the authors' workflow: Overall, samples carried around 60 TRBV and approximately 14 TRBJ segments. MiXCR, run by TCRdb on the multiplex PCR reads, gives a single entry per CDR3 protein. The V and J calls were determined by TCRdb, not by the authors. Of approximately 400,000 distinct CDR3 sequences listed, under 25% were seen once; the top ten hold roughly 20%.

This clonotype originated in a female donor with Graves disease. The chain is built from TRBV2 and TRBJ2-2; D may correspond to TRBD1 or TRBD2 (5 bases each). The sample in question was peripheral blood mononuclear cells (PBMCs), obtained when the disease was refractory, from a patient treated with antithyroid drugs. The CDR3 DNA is TGTGCCAGCAGTGAAGCGCTTGGGGGAACCGGGGAGCTGTTTTTT. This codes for CASSEALGGTGELFF. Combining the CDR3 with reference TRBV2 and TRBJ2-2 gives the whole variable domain EPEVTQTPSHQVTQMGQEVILRCVPISNHLYFYWYRQILGQKVEFLVSFYNNEISEKSEIFDDQFSVERPDGSNFTLKIRSTKLEDSAMYFCASSEALGGTGELFFGEGSRLTVL.